The 21 T cell receptor beta chains below come from one sample, sequenced in a study of cytomegalovirus exposure and HLA in healthy donors. With 60 Vbeta and 13 Jbeta primers, the PCR was carried out. The method was immunoSEQ multiplex PCR; TCRdb's version includes in-frame clones alone and lacks a portion of them. The sample has around 110,000 clones; over 60% are singletons. Sequencing input: PBMCs. These receptors originate from a man aged 25-40 years in good health and CMV-seropositive.

The V call is TRBV5-4, the J call TRBJ2-1; D is perhaps TRBD1 (6 bases). This CDR3 has 14 amino acids. V was pared by 4 bases and J by 2 bases, with 10 bases between. Germline V gene sequence: CDR1 SGHNT, CDR2 YYREEE (reference sequence). CDR3 sequence (DNA): TGTGCCAGCAGCGTGGACAGTACCTACAATGAGCAGTTCTTC. This sequence encodes CASSVDSTYNEQFF.

The rearrangement uses TRBV9 and TRBJ1-2, with D possibly TRBD1 on 6 matching bases. Germline-derived CDR1 and CDR2 are SGDLS and YYNGEE. V shed 3 bases and J shed 3 bases, with 9 bases lying between them. The CDR3 runs 13 residues. DNA for the CDR3: TGTGCCAGCAGCGCGGACAGCTACTATGGCTACACCTTC. Translation gives CASSADSYYGYTF.

This chain links TRBV10-1 with TRBJ2-4; D gene ambiguous. Trimming left V 3 bases short and J 9 bases short, with 6 bases between. Germline loops: CDR1 WNHNN, CDR2 SYGVQD (reference sequence). This CDR3 is 11 amino acids long. CDR3 sequence (DNA): TGCGCCAGCAGTGATCGCGTCATTCAGTACTTC. Translated, it gives CASSDRVIQYF.

This clone was observed a single time. This chain links TRBV5-4 with TRBJ1-2; TRBD1 is a possible D gene (6 bases). The length of the CDR3 is 12 residues. Germline V CDR1 and CDR2: SGHNT, YYREEE (reference sequence). The germline V and J ends were trimmed by 7 bases and 6 bases, with 13 bases remaining between them. The CDR3 DNA follows: TGTGCCAGCGGGCACAGGACAGATGGCTACACCTTC. It encodes CASGHRTDGYTF. Based on the CDR3 plus reference TRBV5-4 and TRBJ1-2, the full variable domain is ETGVTQSPTHLIKTRGQQVTLRCSSQSGHNTVSWYQQALGQGPQFIFQYYREEENGRGNFPPRFSGLQFPNYSSELNVNALELDDSALYLCASGHRTDGYTFGSGTRLTVV.

This chain links TRBV2 with TRBJ2-1; 7 bases match TRBD2. The germline CDR1 and CDR2 sequences are SNHLY and FYNNEI. The CDR3 is 13 amino acids. Losses at the gene ends were 7 bases for V and 6 bases for J; bases not matched to a gene: 6. CDR3 coding DNA: TGTGCCAGCAAGATGACGGGGGGCAATGAGCAGTTCTTC. This encodes CASKMTGGNEQFF.

The J gene is TRBJ1-4, the V gene TRBV27; D gene uncertain. V lost 8 bases and J lost 5, with 9 bases in between. Per germline, CDR1 MNHEY and CDR2 SMNVEV (reference sequence). The CDR3 length is 12 residues. CDR3 bases: TGTGCCAGCTATGGGAGGAATGAAAAACTGTTTTTT. This codes for CASYGRNEKLFF.

This chain joins TRBV25-1 and TRBJ1-2; maybe TRBD1 (6 bases). CDR3 length: 14 amino acids. Trimming left V 4 bases short and J 4 bases short, with 13 bases between. Germline loops: CDR1 MGHDK, CDR2 SYGVNS. In nucleotides, the CDR3 is TGTGCCAGCAGTGCGGTCGGGACACCCTATGGCTACACCTTC. Its translation is CASSAVGTPYGYTF.

The chain employs TRBV27 and TRBJ2-1; no reliable D call. Germline CDR1 reads MNHEY; CDR2 reads SMNVEV (reference sequence). This CDR3 comprises 12 residues. Trimming removed 4 bases from V and 8 bases from J, with 9 bases in between. CDR3 in DNA: TGTGCCAGCAGTTCCTGGAGCGATGAGCAGTTCTTC. Protein sequence: CASSSWSDEQFF.

Details on this clone: One end of the junction varies from germline; a read error may be responsible. The CDR3 loop is CASSPGQGNAEAFF. DNA for the CDR3: TGTGCCAGCAGCCCCGGACAGGGGAACGCTGAAGCTTTCTTT. The chain joins TRBV4-2 to TRBJ1-1, with 9 bases aligning to TRBD1. The CDR3 runs to 14 residues. Germline values: CDR1 LGHNA, CDR2 YNFKEQ.

This chain joins TRBV7-8 and TRBJ2-3, with a possible D match to TRBD2 (6 bases). V was cut by 3 bases and J by 4 bases, with 17 bases left in between. Germline V CDR1 and CDR2: SGHVS, FQNEAQ. The CDR3 sequence is 16 residues long. CDR3 sequence (DNA): TGTGCCAGCAGCTTCCCGCCCAGATGGGACTCAGATACGCAGTATTTT. It is translated as CASSFPPRWDSDTQYF.

The gene calls are TRBV6-5 and TRBJ1-4; TRBD1 is a possible D gene (6 bases). Looked up from germline, CDR1 is MNHEY and CDR2 is SVGAGI. This CDR3 region has 13 residues. Trimming removed 8 bases at V and 6 bases at J, with 13 bases between. The CDR3 DNA reads as TGTGCCAGCGGAGGACAGAATGATGAAAAACTGTTTTTT. Translation: CASGGQNDEKLFF.

V and J are TRBV4-3 and TRBJ1-2, with 9 bases matching TRBD1. The V gene end was trimmed by 3 bases and the J gene end by 5 bases; junction bases not matched to a gene: 4. This CDR3 is 14 amino acids long. Germline V CDR1 and CDR2: LGHNA, YSLEER. DNA for the CDR3: TGCGCCAGCAGCCACCCCGGGACAGGGTATGGCTACACCTTC. Translation gives CASSHPGTGYGYTF.

This clone was seen only a few times. V usage is TRBV9 and J usage is TRBJ2-2; the match to TRBD2 covers 9 bases. The CDR3 is 15 residues long. The junction had 4 bases not matched to a gene; V was cut back by 3 bases and J by 4 bases. Germline CDR1 SGDLS, CDR2 YYNGEE. This CDR3 is CASSAAGGTTGELFF. The CDR3 bases are TGTGCCAGCAGCGCAGCGGGGGGCACCACCGGGGAGCTGTTTTTT.

This chain connects TRBV6-5 to TRBJ2-7; D remains unclear. The CDR3 has 15 residues. The germline V and J ends were trimmed by 2 bases and 0 bases, with 11 bases remaining between them. Looked up from germline, CDR1 is MNHEY and CDR2 is SVGAGI. CDR3 in DNA: TGTGCCAGCAGTTACGACATCCTCAGCTCCTACGAGCAGTACTTC. This gives the protein CASSYDILSSYEQYF.

The rearrangement links TRBV19 to TRBJ1-2, with 8 bases matching TRBD1. The ends lost 1 base at V and 7 bases at J; junction bases unmatched: 5. This CDR3 comprises 14 residues. Germline CDR1 is LNHDA and CDR2 is SQIVND (reference sequence). The CDR3 bases are TGTGCCAGTAGTATAGCAGGGGGCGCGGGTGGCTACACCTTC. It encodes CASSIAGGAGGYTF. The complete variable domain, with remaining parts taken from reference TRBV19 and TRBJ1-2, reads DGGITQSPKYLFRKEGQNVTLSCEQNLNHDAMYWYRQDPGQGLRLIYYSQIVNDFQKGDIAEGYSVSREKKESFPLTVTSAQKNPTAFYLCASSIAGGAGGYTFGSGTRLTVV.

The chain is built from TRBV7-8 and TRBJ2-1, with unresolved D. Trimming took 2 bases from V and 4 from J, leaving 6 bases between them. The CDR3 covers 13 residues. Germline CDR1 and CDR2: SGHVS and FQNEAQ. CDR3 loop: CASSLSTYNEQFF. CDR3 nucleotide sequence: TGTGCCAGCAGCTTAAGTACTTACAATGAGCAGTTCTTC.

Only a few counts were recorded for this clone. The chain links TRBV2 to TRBJ1-5; D gene uncertain. This CDR3 contains 14 residues. Germline values: CDR1 SNHLY, CDR2 FYNNEI. Trimming cost V 7 bases and J 0 bases, with 10 bases left between them. CDR3 coding DNA: TGTGCCAGCACGAGTACGAATAGCAATCAGCCCCAGCATTTT. Residues: CASTSTNSNQPQHF.

V is TRBV6-6 and J is TRBJ1-3; 8 bases match TRBD1. The CDR3 consists of 16 residues. Germline V gene lookup returns CDR1 MNHNY and CDR2 SVGAGI (reference sequence). With 7 bases clipped from V and 0 bases from J, the junction kept 8 bases outside the gene matches. CDR3 protein: CASTPGGRASGNTIYF. The DNA of the CDR3 is TGTGCCAGCACCCCAGGGGGCAGGGCCTCTGGAAACACCATATATTTT.

J is TRBJ2-1 and V is TRBV5-1; 12 bases match TRBD2. With 5 bases clipped from V and 9 bases from J, the junction kept 9 bases outside the gene matches. Germline V gene lookup returns CDR1 SGHRS and CDR2 YFSETQ. CDR3 length: 15 amino acids. The CDR3 nucleotides read TGCGCCAGCAGGCCATCCGGACTAGCGGGGAGTGAGCAGTTCTTC. This translates into CASRPSGLAGSEQFF.

The rearrangement joins TRBV2 to TRBJ2-7; 11 bases are a match to TRBD1. Trimming cost V 3 bases and J 3 bases; bases outside gene matches: 4. CDR1 SNHLY and CDR2 FYNNEI come from the germline V gene. The CDR3 runs to 15 residues. CDR3 region: CASSEGTGGNYEQYF. Written as DNA, the CDR3 is TGTGCCAGCAGTGAGGGGACAGGGGGAAACTACGAGCAGTACTTC.

The chain is built from TRBV7-8 and TRBJ1-6, with D possibly matching TRBD1 (5 bases). The CDR3 contains 19 residues. CDR1 and CDR2 (germline): SGHVS, FQNEAQ. Deletions cut 3 bases from V and 5 bases from J, with 23 bases between. The CDR3 loop reads CASSFGFVAGPWDNSPLHF. The CDR3 DNA reads TGTGCCAGCAGCTTTGGATTTGTTGCGGGACCTTGGGATAATTCACCCCTCCACTTT.